This is a list of T cell receptor beta chains from one sample in a study of identical twins. MiXCR was run by TCRdb on the 5' RACE reads, yielding one entry per CDR3 protein. The table shows around 1.7 million distinct CDR3 sequences, with around 33% occurring only once. Sequenced sample: cord blood. The receptors originated from a newborn girl in good health. CDR3s include the opening cysteine and the closing phenylalanine or tryptophan. A D gene is named only where the DNA matches it firmly. A row's size may be missing; if present it is once, few, many or a size class.

D gene: NA; J gene: TRBJ2-7; clone size: many; V gene: TRBV29-1; CDR3 protein: CSVEGSSWGEQYF; CDR3 DNA: TGCAGCGTTGAGGGGTCTAGTTGGGGCGAGCAGTACTTC
D gene: NA; J gene: TRBJ1-6; clone size: NA; V gene: TRBV6-5; CDR3 protein: CASSYLSRDRESPLHF; CDR3 DNA: TGTGCCAGCAGTTACTTAAGTAGGGACCGAGAATCACCCCTCCACTTT
D gene: TRBD2; J gene: TRBJ2-7; clone size: NA; V gene: TRBV10-3; CDR3 protein: CAISGSTAGGEQYF; CDR3 DNA: TGTGCCATCAGTGGGTCCACAGCGGGGGGCGAGCAGTACTTC
D gene: TRBD1; J gene: TRBJ1-1; clone size: few; V gene: TRBV12-3/TRBV12-4; CDR3 protein: CASSPTGWFHTEAFF; CDR3 DNA: TGTGCCAGCAGTCCGACAGGGTGGTTTCACACTGAAGCTTTCTTT
D gene: NA; J gene: TRBJ2-3; clone size: NA; V gene: TRBV7-9; CDR3 protein: CASSSNSGPTDTQYF; CDR3 DNA: TGTGCCAGCAGCTCAAATAGCGGACCCACAGATACGCAGTATTTT
D gene: TRBD1; J gene: TRBJ1-1; clone size: many; V gene: TRBV6-6; CDR3 protein: CASSWGQGATEAFF; CDR3 DNA: TGTGCCAGCAGTTGGGGGCAGGGGGCCACTGAAGCTTTCTTT
D gene: TRBD1; J gene: TRBJ2-3; clone size: NA; V gene: TRBV5-1; CDR3 protein: CASSPWGTGQKDTQYF; CDR3 DNA: TGCGCCAGCAGCCCCTGGGGGACAGGACAAAAAGATACGCAGTATTTT
D gene: NA; J gene: TRBJ2-3; clone size: NA; V gene: TRBV7-8; CDR3 protein: CASSSPRRRRASTDTQYF; CDR3 DNA: TGTGCCAGCAGCTCCCCAAGACGACGAAGGGCTAGCACAGATACGCAGTATTTT
D gene: TRBD1; J gene: TRBJ1-4; clone size: few; V gene: TRBV7-2; CDR3 protein: CASSPSLTGGYEKLFF; CDR3 DNA: TGTGCCAGCAGCCCTAGTTTGACAGGGGGGTATGAAAAACTGTTTTTT
D gene: TRBD1; J gene: TRBJ1-2; clone size: NA; V gene: TRBV6-6; CDR3 protein: CASSYYTGTGTGYTF; CDR3 DNA: TGTGCCAGCAGTTACTACACCGGGACAGGGACTGGCTACACCTTC
D gene: NA; J gene: TRBJ2-1; clone size: many; V gene: TRBV6-2/TRBV6-3; CDR3 protein: CASSQTNEQFF; CDR3 DNA: TGTGCCAGCAGTCAGACCAATGAGCAGTTCTTC
D gene: NA; J gene: TRBJ2-5; clone size: NA; V gene: TRBV24-1; CDR3 protein: CATSVLGQETQYF; CDR3 DNA: TGTGCCACCAGTGTCTTGGGGCAGGAGACCCAGTACTTC
D gene: NA; J gene: TRBJ1-1; clone size: NA; V gene: TRBV14; CDR3 protein: CASSPSWNTEAFF; CDR3 DNA: TGTGCCAGCAGCCCTTCCTGGAACACTGAAGCTTTCTTT
D gene: TRBD2; J gene: TRBJ2-3; clone size: NA; V gene: TRBV5-1; CDR3 protein: CASSMGTSGGTDTQYF; CDR3 DNA: TGCGCCAGCAGCATGGGGACTAGCGGGGGTACAGATACGCAGTATTTT
D gene: TRBD2; J gene: TRBJ2-1; clone size: few; V gene: TRBV7-6; CDR3 protein: CASSLGGSGRTYNEQFF; CDR3 DNA: TGTGCCAGCAGCTTAGGGGGTAGCGGGAGGACCTACAATGAGCAGTTCTTC